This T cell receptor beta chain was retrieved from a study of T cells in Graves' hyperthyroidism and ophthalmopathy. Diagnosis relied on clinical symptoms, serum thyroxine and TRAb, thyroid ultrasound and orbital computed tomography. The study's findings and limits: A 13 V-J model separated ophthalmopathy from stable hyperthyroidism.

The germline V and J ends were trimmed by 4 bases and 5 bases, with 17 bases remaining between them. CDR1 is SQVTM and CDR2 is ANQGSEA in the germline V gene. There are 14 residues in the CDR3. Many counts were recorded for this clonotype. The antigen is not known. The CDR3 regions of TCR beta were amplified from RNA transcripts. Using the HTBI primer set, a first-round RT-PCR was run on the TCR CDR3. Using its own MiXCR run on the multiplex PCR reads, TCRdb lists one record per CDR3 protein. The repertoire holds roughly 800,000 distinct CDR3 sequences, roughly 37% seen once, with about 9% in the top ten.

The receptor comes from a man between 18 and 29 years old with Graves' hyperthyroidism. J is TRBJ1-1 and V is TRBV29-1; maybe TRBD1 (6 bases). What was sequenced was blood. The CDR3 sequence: CSVVRYREGTEAFF. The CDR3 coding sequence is TGCAGCGTTGTGAGATACAGGGAGGGAACTGAAGCTTTCTTT.